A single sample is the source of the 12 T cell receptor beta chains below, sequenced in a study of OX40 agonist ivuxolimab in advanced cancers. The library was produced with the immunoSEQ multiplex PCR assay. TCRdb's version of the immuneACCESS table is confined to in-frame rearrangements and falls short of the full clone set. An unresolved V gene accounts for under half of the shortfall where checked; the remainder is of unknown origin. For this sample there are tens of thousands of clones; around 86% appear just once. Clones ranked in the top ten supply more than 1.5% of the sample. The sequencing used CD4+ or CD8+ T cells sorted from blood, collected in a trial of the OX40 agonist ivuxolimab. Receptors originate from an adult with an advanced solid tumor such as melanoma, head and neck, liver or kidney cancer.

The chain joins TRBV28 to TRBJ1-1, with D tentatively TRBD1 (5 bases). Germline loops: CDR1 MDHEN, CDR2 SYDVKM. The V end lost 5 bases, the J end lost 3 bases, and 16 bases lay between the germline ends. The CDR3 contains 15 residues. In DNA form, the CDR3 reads TGTGCCAGCAGTCCCGAAGGGGTTGGGGACACTGAAGCTTTCTTT. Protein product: CASSPEGVGDTEAFF.

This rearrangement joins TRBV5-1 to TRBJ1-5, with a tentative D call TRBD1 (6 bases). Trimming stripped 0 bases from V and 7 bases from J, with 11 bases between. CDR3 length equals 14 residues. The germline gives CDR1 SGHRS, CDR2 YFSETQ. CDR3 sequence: CASSLEGDGQPQHF. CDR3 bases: TGCGCCAGCAGCTTGGAGGGGGACGGACAGCCCCAGCATTTT. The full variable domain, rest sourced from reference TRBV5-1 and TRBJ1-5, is KAGVTQTPRYLIKTRGQQVTLSCSPISGHRSVSWYQQTPGQGLQFLFEYFSETQRNKGNFPGRFSGRQFSNSRSEMNVSTLELGDSALYLCASSLEGDGQPQHFGDGTRLSIL.

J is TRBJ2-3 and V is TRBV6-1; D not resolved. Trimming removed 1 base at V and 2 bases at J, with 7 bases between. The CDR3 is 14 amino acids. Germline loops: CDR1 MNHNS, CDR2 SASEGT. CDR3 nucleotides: TGTGCCAGCAGTGAAGACCTAATCACAGATACGCAGTATTTT. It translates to CASSEDLITDTQYF.

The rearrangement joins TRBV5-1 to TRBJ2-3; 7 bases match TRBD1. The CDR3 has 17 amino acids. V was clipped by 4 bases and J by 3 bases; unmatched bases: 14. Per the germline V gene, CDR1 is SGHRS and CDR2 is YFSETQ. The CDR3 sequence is CASSLALTGYGTDTQYF. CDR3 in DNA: TGCGCCAGCAGCCTAGCCCTGACAGGGTACGGGACAGATACGCAGTATTTT.

In DNA, the CDR3 is TGTGCCAGCAGCGTAGGTGGGGGTGAGCAGTTCTTC. Translating gives CASSVGGGEQFF. The rearrangement uses TRBV9 and TRBJ2-1, with D perhaps matching TRBD1 or TRBD2 (5 bases each). CDR3 length equals 12 residues. Germline V gene lookup returns CDR1 SGDLS and CDR2 YYNGEE. V lost 0 bases and J 9 bases, leaving 7 bases between the germline ends.

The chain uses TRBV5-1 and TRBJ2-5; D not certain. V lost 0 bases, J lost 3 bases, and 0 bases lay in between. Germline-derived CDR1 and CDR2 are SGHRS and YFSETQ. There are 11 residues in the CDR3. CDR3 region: CASSLEETQYF. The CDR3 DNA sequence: TGCGCCAGCAGCTTGGAAGAGACCCAGTACTTC.

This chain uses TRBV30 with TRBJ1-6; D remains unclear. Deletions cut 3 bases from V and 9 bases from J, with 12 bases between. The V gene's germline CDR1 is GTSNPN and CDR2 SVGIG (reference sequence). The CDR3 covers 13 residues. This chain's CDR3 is CAWRMVAGSPLHF. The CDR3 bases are TGTGCCTGGAGGATGGTGGCCGGTTCACCCCTCCACTTT. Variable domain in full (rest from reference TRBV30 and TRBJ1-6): SQTIHQWPATLVQPVGSPLSLECTVEGTSNPNLYWYRQAAGRGLQLLFYSVGIGQISSEVPQNLSASRPQDRQFILSSKKLLLSDSGFYLCAWRMVAGSPLHFGNGTRLTVT.

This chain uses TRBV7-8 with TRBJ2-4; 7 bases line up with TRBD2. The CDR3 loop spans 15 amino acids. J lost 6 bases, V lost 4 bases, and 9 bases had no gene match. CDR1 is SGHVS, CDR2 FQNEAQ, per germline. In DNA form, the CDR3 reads TGTGCCAGCAGCTCCGCCCTGGGCGGGGGAAACATTCAGTACTTC. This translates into CASSSALGGGNIQYF.

CDR3 residues: CASSPRTGVNQPQHF. For the CDR3, the DNA is TGTGCCAGCAGCCCTCGGACAGGGGTCAATCAGCCCCAGCATTTT. The chain carries TRBV7-2 and TRBJ1-5, with 9 bases identical to TRBD1. The CDR3 runs to 15 residues. Trimming removed 5 bases from V and 3 bases from J; junction bases left unmatched: 5. Germline V gives CDR1 SGHTA, CDR2 FQGNSA.

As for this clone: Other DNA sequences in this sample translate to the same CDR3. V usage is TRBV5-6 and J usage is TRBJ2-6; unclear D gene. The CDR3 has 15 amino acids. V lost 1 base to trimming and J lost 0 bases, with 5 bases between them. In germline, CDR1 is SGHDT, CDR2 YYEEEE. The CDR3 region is CASSLRVSGANVLTF. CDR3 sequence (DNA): TGTGCCAGCAGCTTGAGGGTCTCTGGGGCCAACGTCCTGACTTTC. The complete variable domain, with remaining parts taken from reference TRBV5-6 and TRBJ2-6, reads DAGVTQSPTHLIKTRGQQVTLRCSPKSGHDTVSWYQQALGQGPQFIFQYYEEEERQRGNFPDRFSGHQFPNYSSELNVNALLLGDSALYLCASSLRVSGANVLTFGAGSRLTVL.

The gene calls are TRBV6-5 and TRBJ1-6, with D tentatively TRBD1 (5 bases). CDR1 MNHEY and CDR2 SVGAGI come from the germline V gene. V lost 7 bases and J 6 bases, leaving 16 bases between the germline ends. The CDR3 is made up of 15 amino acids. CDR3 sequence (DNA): TGTGCCAGCACTGCCAGACAGACACCTAATTCACCCCTCCACTTT. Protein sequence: CASTARQTPNSPLHF.

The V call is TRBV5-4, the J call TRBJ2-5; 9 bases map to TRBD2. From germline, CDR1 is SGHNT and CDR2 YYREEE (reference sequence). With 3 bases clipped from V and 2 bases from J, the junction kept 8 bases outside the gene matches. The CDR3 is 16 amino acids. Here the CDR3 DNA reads TGTGCCAGCAGCTCCCCCCCAGCGGGGGGTCAAGAGACCCAGTACTTC. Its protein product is CASSSPPAGGQETQYF.